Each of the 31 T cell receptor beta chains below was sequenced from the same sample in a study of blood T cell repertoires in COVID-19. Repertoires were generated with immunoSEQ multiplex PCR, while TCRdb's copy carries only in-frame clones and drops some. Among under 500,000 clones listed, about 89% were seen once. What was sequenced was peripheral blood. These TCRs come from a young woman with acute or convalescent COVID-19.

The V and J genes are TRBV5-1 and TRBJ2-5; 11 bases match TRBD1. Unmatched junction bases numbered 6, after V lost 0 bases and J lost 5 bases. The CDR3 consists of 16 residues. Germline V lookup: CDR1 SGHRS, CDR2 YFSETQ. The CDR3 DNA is TGCGCCAGCAGCTTGGCGGGGACAGGGGGGGCGGAGACCCAGTACTTC. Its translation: CASSLAGTGGAETQYF.

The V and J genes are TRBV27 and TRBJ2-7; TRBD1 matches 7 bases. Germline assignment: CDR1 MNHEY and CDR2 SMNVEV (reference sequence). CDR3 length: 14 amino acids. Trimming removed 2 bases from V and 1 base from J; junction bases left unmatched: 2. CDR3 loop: CASSLRQGSYEQYF. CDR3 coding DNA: TGTGCCAGCAGTTTAAGACAGGGATCCTACGAGCAGTACTTC.

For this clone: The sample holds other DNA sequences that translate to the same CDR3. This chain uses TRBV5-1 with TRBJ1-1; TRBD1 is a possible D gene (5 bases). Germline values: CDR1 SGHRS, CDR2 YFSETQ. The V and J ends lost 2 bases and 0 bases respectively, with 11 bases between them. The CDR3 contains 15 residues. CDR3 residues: CASSFLDSMNTEAFF. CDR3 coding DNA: TGCGCCAGCAGCTTTCTCGACAGCATGAACACTGAAGCTTTCTTT. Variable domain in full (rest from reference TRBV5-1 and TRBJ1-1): KAGVTQTPRYLIKTRGQQVTLSCSPISGHRSVSWYQQTPGQGLQFLFEYFSETQRNKGNFPGRFSGRQFSNSRSEMNVSTLELGDSALYLCASSFLDSMNTEAFFGQGTRLTVV.

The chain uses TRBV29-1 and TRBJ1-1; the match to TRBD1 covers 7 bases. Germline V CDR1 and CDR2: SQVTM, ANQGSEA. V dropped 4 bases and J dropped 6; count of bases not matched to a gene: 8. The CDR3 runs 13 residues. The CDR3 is CSVVWGQSSEAFF. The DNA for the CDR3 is TGCAGCGTTGTTTGGGGACAGTCCTCTGAAGCTTTCTTT. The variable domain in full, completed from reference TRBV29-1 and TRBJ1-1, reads SAVISQKPSRDICQRGTSLTIQCQVDSQVTMMFWYRQQPGQSLTLIATANQGSEATYESGFVIDKFPISRPNLTFSTLTVSNMSPEDSSIYLCSVVWGQSSEAFFGQGTRLTVV.

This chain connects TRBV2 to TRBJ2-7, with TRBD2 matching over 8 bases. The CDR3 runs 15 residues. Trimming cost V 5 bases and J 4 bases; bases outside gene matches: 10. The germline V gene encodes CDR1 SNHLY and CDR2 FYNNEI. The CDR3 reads CASSIPGTRRYEQYF. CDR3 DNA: TGTGCCAGCAGTATACCCGGGACTAGGCGGTACGAGCAGTACTTC. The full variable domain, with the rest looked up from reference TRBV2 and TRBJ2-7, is EPEVTQTPSHQVTQMGQEVILRCVPISNHLYFYWYRQILGQKVEFLVSFYNNEISEKSEIFDDQFSVERPDGSNFTLKIRSTKLEDSAMYFCASSIPGTRRYEQYFGPGTRLTVT.

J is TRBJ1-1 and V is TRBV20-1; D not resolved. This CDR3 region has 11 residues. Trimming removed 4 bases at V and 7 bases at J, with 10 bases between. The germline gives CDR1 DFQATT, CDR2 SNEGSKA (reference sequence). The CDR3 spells CSAIRTNEAFF. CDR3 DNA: TGCAGTGCTATCCGAACTAATGAAGCTTTCTTT.

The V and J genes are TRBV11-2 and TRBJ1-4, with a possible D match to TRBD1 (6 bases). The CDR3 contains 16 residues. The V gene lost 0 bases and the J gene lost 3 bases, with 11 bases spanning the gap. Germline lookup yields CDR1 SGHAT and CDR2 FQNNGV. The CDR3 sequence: CASSLEAGAANEKLFF. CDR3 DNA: TGTGCCAGCAGCTTAGAGGCGGGGGCAGCTAATGAAAAACTGTTTTTT.

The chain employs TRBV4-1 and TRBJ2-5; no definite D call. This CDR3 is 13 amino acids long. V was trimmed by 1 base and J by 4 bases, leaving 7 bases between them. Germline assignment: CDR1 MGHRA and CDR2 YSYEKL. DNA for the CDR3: TGCGCCAGCAGCCAAGTCCTACGAGAGACCCAGTACTTC. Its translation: CASSQVLRETQYF.

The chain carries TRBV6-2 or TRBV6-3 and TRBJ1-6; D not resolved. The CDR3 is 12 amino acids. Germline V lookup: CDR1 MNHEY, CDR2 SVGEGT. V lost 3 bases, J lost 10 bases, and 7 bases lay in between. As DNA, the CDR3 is TGTGCCAGCAGTTATGACTCGTCACCCCTCCACTTT. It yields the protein CASSYDSSPLHF.

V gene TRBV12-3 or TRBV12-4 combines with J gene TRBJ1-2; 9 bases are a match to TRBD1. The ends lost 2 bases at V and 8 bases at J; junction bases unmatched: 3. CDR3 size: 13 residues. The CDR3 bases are TGTGCCAGCAGTTTAACGACAGGGGGAGGCTACACCTTC. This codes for CASSLTTGGGYTF.

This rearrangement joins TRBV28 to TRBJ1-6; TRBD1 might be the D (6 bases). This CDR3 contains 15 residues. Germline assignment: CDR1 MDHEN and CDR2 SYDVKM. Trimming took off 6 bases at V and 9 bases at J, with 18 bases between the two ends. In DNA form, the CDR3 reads TGTGCCAGCAGCTTAGGCCCCGGGACACCTTCACCCCTCCACTTT. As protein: CASSLGPGTPSPLHF.

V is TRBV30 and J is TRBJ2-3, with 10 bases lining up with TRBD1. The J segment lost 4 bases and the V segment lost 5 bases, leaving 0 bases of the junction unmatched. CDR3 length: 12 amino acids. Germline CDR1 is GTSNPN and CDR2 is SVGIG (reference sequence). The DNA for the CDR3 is TGTGCCTGGGGACAGGGGGCAGATACGCAGTATTTT. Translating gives CAWGQGADTQYF. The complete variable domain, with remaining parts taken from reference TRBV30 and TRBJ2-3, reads SQTIHQWPATLVQPVGSPLSLECTVEGTSNPNLYWYRQAAGRGLQLLFYSVGIGQISSEVPQNLSASRPQDRQFILSSKKLLLSDSGFYLCAWGQGADTQYFGPGTRLTVL.

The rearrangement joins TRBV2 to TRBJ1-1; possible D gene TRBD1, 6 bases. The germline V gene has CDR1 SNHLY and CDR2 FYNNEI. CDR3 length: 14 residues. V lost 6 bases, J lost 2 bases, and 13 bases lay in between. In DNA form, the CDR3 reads TGTGCCAGCAGGCCACAGGGAGTAAACACTGAAGCTTTCTTT. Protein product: CASRPQGVNTEAFF.

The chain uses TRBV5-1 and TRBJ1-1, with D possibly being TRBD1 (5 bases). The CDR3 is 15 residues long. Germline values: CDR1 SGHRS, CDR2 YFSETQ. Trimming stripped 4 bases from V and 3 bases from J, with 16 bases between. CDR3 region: CASSGGTTAYTEAFF. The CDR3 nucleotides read TGCGCCAGCAGCGGCGGGACCACAGCCTACACTGAAGCTTTCTTT.

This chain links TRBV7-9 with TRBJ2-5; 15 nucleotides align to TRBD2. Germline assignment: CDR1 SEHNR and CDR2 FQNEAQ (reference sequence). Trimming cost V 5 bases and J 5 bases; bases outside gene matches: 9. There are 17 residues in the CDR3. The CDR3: CASSLRTSGGVRETQYF. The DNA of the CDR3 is TGTGCCAGCAGCCTTAGGACTAGCGGGGGGGTCCGGGAGACCCAGTACTTC.

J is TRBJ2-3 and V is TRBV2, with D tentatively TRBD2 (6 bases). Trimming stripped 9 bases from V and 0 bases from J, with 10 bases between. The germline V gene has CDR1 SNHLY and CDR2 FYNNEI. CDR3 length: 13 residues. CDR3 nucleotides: TGTGCCAGTGGAGGGGACAGCACAGATACGCAGTATTTT. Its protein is CASGGDSTDTQYF.

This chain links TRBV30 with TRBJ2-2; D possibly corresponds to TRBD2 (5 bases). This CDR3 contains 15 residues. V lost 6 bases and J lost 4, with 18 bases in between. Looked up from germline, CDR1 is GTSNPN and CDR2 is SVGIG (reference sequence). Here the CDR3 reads CACAWETSTTGELFF. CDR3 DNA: TGTGCCTGCGCCTGGGAGACTTCTACCACCGGGGAGCTGTTTTTT.

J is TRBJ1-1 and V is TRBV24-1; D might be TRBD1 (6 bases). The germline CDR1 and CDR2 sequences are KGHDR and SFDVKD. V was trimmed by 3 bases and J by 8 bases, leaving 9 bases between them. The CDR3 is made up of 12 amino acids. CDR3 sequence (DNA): TGTGCCACCAGTGATGCTGGACAGGAAGCTTTCTTT. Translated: CATSDAGQEAFF.

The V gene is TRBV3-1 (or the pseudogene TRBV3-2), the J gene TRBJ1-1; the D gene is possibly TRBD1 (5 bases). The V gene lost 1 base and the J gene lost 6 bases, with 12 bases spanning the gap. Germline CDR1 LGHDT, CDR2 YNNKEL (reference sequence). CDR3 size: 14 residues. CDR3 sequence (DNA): TGTGCCAGCAGCCAAGGACAGAGTCGTGCTGAAGCTTTCTTT. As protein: CASSQGQSRAEAFF.

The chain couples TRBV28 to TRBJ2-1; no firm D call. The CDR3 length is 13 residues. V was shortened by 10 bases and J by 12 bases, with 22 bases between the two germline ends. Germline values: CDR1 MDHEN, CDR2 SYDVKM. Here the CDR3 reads CATLPKFVPGQFF. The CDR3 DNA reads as TGTGCCACCCTCCCTAAGTTTGTCCCAGGGCAGTTCTTC.

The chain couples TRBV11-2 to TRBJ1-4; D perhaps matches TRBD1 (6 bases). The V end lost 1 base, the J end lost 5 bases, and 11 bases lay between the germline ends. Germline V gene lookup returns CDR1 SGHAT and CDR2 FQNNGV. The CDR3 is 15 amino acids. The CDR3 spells CASSLAHRENEKLFF. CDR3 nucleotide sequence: TGTGCCAGCAGCTTAGCCCACAGGGAAAATGAAAAACTGTTTTTT. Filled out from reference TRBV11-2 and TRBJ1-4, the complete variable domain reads EAGVAQSPRYKIIEKRQSVAFWCNPISGHATLYWYQQILGQGPKLLIQFQNNGVVDDSQLPKDRFSAERLKGVDSTLKIQPAKLEDSAVYLCASSLAHRENEKLFFGSGTQLSVL.

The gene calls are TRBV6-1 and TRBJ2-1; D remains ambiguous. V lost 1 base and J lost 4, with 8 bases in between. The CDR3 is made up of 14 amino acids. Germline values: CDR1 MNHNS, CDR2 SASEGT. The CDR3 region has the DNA TGTGCCAGCAGTGAAGTTGCAGAATACAATGAGCAGTTCTTC. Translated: CASSEVAEYNEQFF.

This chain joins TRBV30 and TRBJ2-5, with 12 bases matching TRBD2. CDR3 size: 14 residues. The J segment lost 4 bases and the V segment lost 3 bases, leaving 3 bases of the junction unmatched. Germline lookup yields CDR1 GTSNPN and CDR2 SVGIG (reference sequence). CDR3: CAWRPSGGGETQYF. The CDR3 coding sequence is TGTGCCTGGAGGCCTAGCGGGGGGGGAGAGACCCAGTACTTC. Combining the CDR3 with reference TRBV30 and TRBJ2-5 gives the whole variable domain SQTIHQWPATLVQPVGSPLSLECTVEGTSNPNLYWYRQAAGRGLQLLFYSVGIGQISSEVPQNLSASRPQDRQFILSSKKLLLSDSGFYLCAWRPSGGGETQYFGPGTRLLVL.

The CDR3, as DNA: TGTGCCAGCAGCCTCAGTCAGGTTGGCTACACCTTC. Translation gives CASSLSQVGYTF. The chain joins TRBV5-6 to TRBJ1-2; D unresolved. This CDR3 comprises 12 residues. Germline-derived CDR1 and CDR2 are SGHDT and YYEEEE. V was pared by 4 bases and J by 7 bases, with 11 bases between.

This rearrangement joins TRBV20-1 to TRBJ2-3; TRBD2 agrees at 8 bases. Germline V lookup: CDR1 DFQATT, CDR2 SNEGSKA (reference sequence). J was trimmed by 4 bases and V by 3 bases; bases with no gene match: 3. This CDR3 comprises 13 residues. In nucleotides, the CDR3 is TGCAGTGCTAGTCCCGGGAGGGCAGATACGCAGTATTTT. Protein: CSASPGRADTQYF.

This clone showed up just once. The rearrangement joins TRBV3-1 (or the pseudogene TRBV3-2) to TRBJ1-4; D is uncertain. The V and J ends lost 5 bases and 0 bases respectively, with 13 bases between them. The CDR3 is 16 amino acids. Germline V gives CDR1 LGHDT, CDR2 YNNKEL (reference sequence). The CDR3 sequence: CASSYRQGATNEKLFF. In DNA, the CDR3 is TGTGCCAGCAGCTACCGTCAAGGAGCAACTAATGAAAAACTGTTTTTT.

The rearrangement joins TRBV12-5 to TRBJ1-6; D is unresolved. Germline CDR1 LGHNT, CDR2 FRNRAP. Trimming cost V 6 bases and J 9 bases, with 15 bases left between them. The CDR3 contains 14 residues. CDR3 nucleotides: TGTGCTAGTGGACCCGACGCGGGAGGTTCACCCCTCCACTTT. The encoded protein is CASGPDAGGSPLHF.

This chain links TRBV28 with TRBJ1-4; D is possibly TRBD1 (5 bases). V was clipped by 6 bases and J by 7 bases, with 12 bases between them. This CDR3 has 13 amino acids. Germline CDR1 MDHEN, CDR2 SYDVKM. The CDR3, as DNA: TGTGCCAGCAGGGCAGGGAGGGGTGAAAAACTGTTTTTT. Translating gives CASRAGRGEKLFF.

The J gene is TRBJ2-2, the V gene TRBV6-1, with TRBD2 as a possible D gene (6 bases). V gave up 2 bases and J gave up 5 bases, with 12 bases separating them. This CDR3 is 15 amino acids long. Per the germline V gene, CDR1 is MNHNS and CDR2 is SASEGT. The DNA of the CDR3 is TGTGCCAGCAGTGAATTGGGACTCTGGACCGGGGAGCTGTTTTTT. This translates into CASSELGLWTGELFF.

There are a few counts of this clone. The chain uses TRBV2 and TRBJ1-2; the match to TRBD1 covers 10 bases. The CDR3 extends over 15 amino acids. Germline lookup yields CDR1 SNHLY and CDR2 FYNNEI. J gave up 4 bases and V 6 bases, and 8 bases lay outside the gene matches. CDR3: CASRENRDRGYGYTF. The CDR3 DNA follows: TGTGCCAGCAGGGAAAACCGGGACAGGGGCTATGGCTACACCTTC.

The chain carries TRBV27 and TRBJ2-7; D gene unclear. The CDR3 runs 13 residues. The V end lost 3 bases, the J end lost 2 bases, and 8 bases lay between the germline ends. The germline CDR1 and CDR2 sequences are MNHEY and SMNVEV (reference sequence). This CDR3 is CASSFKPTYEQYF. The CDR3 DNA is TGTGCCAGCAGTTTTAAGCCTACCTACGAGCAGTACTTC.